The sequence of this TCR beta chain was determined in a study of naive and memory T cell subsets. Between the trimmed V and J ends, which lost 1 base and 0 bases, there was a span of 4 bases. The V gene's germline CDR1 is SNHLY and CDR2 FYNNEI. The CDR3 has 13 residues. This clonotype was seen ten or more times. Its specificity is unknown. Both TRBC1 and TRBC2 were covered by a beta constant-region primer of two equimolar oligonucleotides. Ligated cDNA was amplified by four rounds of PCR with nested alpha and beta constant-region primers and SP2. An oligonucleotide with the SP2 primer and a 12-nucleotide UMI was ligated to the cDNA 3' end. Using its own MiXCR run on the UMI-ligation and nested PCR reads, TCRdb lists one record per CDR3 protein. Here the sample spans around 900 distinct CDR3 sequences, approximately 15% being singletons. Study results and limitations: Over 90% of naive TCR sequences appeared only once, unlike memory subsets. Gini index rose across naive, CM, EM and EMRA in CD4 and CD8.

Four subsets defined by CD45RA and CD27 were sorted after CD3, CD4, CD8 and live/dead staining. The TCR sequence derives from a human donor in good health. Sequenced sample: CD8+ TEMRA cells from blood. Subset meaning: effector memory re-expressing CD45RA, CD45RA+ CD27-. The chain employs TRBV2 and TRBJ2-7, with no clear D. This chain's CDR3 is CASSEELSYEQYF. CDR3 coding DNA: TGTGCCAGCAGTGAAGAGCTCTCCTACGAGCAGTACTTC.